The entry below gives a single T cell receptor beta chain sequence along with its context. These data are taken from a study of OX40 agonist ivuxolimab in advanced cancers. Assay: immunoSEQ multiplex PCR; the TCRdb copy retains only in-frame clones and omits some. The sample has 50,000 to 70,000 clones, approximately 91% seen once. The V end was cut by 0 bases, the J end by 5 bases, with 13 bases between. Germline V gene sequence: CDR1 MNHEY, CDR2 SMNVEV (reference sequence). The CDR3 spans 16 residues. Material: CD4+ or CD8+ T cells sorted from blood, obtained in a trial of the OX40 agonist ivuxolimab. This sequence joins TRBV27 and TRBJ2-2, with D uncertain. The receptor's source is an adult with an advanced solid tumor such as melanoma, head and neck, liver or kidney cancer. The CDR3, as DNA: TGTGCCAGCAGTTTATCCAGCCTGAGTGGGACCGGGGAGCTGTTTTTT. This encodes CASSLSSLSGTGELFF.